Listed below are T cell receptor beta chains from one sample, sequenced in a study of T cells and copy number aberrations in small-cell lung cancer. Sequencing was performed with immunoSEQ multiplex PCR; in TCRdb, only in-frame clones are kept and a portion is missing. The sample lists roughly 7,600 clones, around four fifths occurring once. The sequencing input was normal tissue next to the tumor. The receptors derive from a woman between 50 and 59 years old with small cell lung cancer. Both conserved end residues are part of each CDR3. D genes are given only for firm matches.

cdr3_aa: CASSLGDRVLTKTEAFF
v_call: TRBV5-1
cdr3_length: 17
d_call: TRBD1

cdr3_aa: CASSYDREQFF
v_call: TRBV6-6
cdr3_length: 11
d_call: NA

cdr3_aa: CASSAAIELFF
v_call: TRBV28
cdr3_length: 11
d_call: NA

cdr3_aa: CASSYTSTDTQYF
v_call: TRBV19
cdr3_length: 13
d_call: NA

cdr3_aa: CASRGQGAPGELFF
v_call: TRBV28
cdr3_length: 14
d_call: TRBD1

cdr3_aa: CASSELAGGPTDTQYF
v_call: TRBV7-7
cdr3_length: 16
d_call: TRBD2

cdr3_aa: CASSEALGLNTEAFF
v_call: TRBV6-1
cdr3_length: 15
d_call: NA

cdr3_aa: CASSKHNRDRDEKLFF
v_call: TRBV21-1
cdr3_length: 16
d_call: NA

cdr3_aa: CSVSRELKYNEQFF
v_call: TRBV29-1
cdr3_length: 14
d_call: NA

cdr3_aa: CAWRVSYEQYF
v_call: TRBV30
cdr3_length: 11
d_call: NA

cdr3_aa: CASSLDRGQNTEAFF
v_call: TRBV7-9
cdr3_length: 15
d_call: NA

cdr3_aa: CASSVRDRDFFGYGYTF
v_call: TRBV9
cdr3_length: 17
d_call: TRBD1

cdr3_aa: CASSLQGGVGEAYEQYF
v_call: TRBV13
cdr3_length: 17
d_call: NA

cdr3_aa: CASSDTSNEQYF
v_call: TRBV6-5
cdr3_length: 12
d_call: NA

cdr3_aa: CASSQDRTGTNEKLFF
v_call: TRBV4-3
cdr3_length: 16
d_call: TRBD1

cdr3_aa: CASSEYAGPRFSNYGYTF
v_call: TRBV6-1
cdr3_length: 18
d_call: NA

cdr3_aa: CASSLSLYSGNTIYF
v_call: TRBV7-2
cdr3_length: 15
d_call: NA

cdr3_aa: CASSYRFTGGNTIYF
v_call: TRBV6-5
cdr3_length: 15
d_call: NA

cdr3_aa: CAWSDFFGTENTEAFF
v_call: TRBV30
cdr3_length: 16
d_call: TRBD1

cdr3_aa: CASSNMGGFDEKLFF
v_call: TRBV19
cdr3_length: 15
d_call: NA

cdr3_aa: CASSPPIGSYGYTF
v_call: TRBV18
cdr3_length: 14
d_call: NA

cdr3_aa: CASSVKSLGAEAFF
v_call: TRBV19
cdr3_length: 14
d_call: NA

cdr3_aa: CASSVGSHYEQYF
v_call: TRBV9
cdr3_length: 13
d_call: NA

cdr3_aa: CASGHWGQGNWYEQYF
v_call: TRBV12-5
cdr3_length: 16
d_call: TRBD1

cdr3_aa: CASSLVQGGTGELFF
v_call: TRBV5-5
cdr3_length: 15
d_call: NA

cdr3_aa: CASSFDGSGGETQYF
v_call: TRBV11-1
cdr3_length: 15
d_call: TRBD2

cdr3_aa: CASSLGTGKNEQFF
v_call: TRBV5-4
cdr3_length: 14
d_call: TRBD1

cdr3_aa: CASSLFQGAGDGYTF
v_call: TRBV27
cdr3_length: 15
d_call: TRBD1

cdr3_aa: CASSGSQGTEGTEAFF
v_call: TRBV9
cdr3_length: 16
d_call: NA

cdr3_aa: CASRKREGLYNEQFF
v_call: TRBV7-9
cdr3_length: 15
d_call: TRBD2

cdr3_aa: CASSPTGLAGGYEQYF
v_call: TRBV18
cdr3_length: 16
d_call: TRBD2

cdr3_aa: CASSFPRRGSSYEQYF
v_call: TRBV5-1
cdr3_length: 16
d_call: NA

cdr3_aa: CASSSNSGGGTEAFF
v_call: TRBV5-1
cdr3_length: 15
d_call: NA

cdr3_aa: CSVRNSNQPQHF
v_call: TRBV29-1
cdr3_length: 12
d_call: NA

cdr3_aa: CAISRGLADYNEQFF
v_call: TRBV10-3
cdr3_length: 15
d_call: TRBD2

cdr3_aa: CASSVGTEAYEQYF
v_call: TRBV9
cdr3_length: 14
d_call: NA

cdr3_aa: CASSDGSGSSYEQYF
v_call: TRBV6-1
cdr3_length: 15
d_call: TRBD2

cdr3_aa: CASSYDGTGGNYGYTF
v_call: TRBV6-6
cdr3_length: 16
d_call: TRBD1

cdr3_aa: CASSLGLASRGNEQFF
v_call: TRBV5-4
cdr3_length: 16
d_call: TRBD2

cdr3_aa: CASSQMLGTESAKNIQYF
v_call: TRBV4-1
cdr3_length: 18
d_call: TRBD1

cdr3_aa: CASRQTTNEKLFF
v_call: TRBV2
cdr3_length: 13
d_call: NA

cdr3_aa: CASSPRAGGNTGELFF
v_call: TRBV7-9
cdr3_length: 16
d_call: NA

cdr3_aa: CASSFGEGSDTEAFF
v_call: TRBV11-1
cdr3_length: 15
d_call: NA

cdr3_aa: CASSLESTYNEQFF
v_call: TRBV11-3
cdr3_length: 14
d_call: NA

cdr3_aa: CAWDGGFF
v_call: TRBV30
cdr3_length: 8
d_call: NA

cdr3_aa: CASSGTGLIGDTQYF
v_call: TRBV10-2
cdr3_length: 15
d_call: TRBD1

cdr3_aa: CASSESTGSQETQYF
v_call: TRBV6-1
cdr3_length: 15
d_call: NA

cdr3_aa: CASSLLTTNTGELFF
v_call: TRBV7-7
cdr3_length: 15
d_call: NA

cdr3_aa: CATHPDEGRNYEQYF
v_call: TRBV2
cdr3_length: 15
d_call: NA

cdr3_aa: CASSVWAGEQFF
v_call: TRBV25-1
cdr3_length: 12
d_call: NA

cdr3_aa: CSVGLRVGGEAFF
v_call: TRBV29-1
cdr3_length: 13
d_call: NA

cdr3_aa: CASSLSAWDTQYF
v_call: TRBV7-3
cdr3_length: 13
d_call: NA

cdr3_aa: CASSRNTGELFF
v_call: TRBV18
cdr3_length: 12
d_call: NA